Listed below are T cell receptor beta chains from one sample, sequenced in a study of blood T cell repertoires in COVID-19. TCRdb keeps only in-frame clones here, not all; method: immunoSEQ multiplex PCR. The sample has tens of thousands of clones, roughly 87% seen once. Source material: peripheral blood. These receptors all stem from a woman aged 45-60 years with active or convalescent COVID-19. CDR3s include the opening cysteine and the closing phenylalanine or tryptophan. The order of the fields is V gene, D gene, J gene, CDR3 protein. The D gene is left open where the match is weak.

>TRBV10-3|TRBD1|TRBJ1-5
CAIRGTVGIF
>TRBV19|-|TRBJ2-1
CASSIIQGKEYEQFF
>TRBV4-1|-|TRBJ1-1
CASSPRLLDTEAFF
>TRBV5-4|-|TRBJ2-1
CASSLGGSRQGNEQFF
>TRBV18|-|TRBJ1-5
CASSIDITQPQHF
>TRBV12-3/TRBV12-4|-|TRBJ2-3
CASTADFTDTQYF
>TRBV2|TRBD1|TRBJ2-7
CASSGQGWYEQYF
>TRBV3-1/TRBV3-2|TRBD1|TRBJ2-7
CASRDRISYEQYF
>TRBV7-2|TRBD1|TRBJ1-6
CASSHKSGQGTNSPLHF
>TRBV4-3|TRBD1|TRBJ1-1
CASSPGTGGTEAFF
>TRBV6-2/TRBV6-3|-|TRBJ2-7
CASSQDTSYGQYF
>TRBV24-1|-|TRBJ1-4
CATSDSSQLFF
>TRBV19|-|TRBJ2-3
CASRVAGDTQYF
>TRBV4-2|-|TRBJ1-5
CASSQGLANQPQHF